Detailed here is one TCR beta chain. TCRdb's copy holds only in-frame clones and misses some; the assay was immunoSEQ multiplex PCR. The table has under 350,000 clones, around 89% seen once. The data originate from a study of blood T cell repertoires in COVID-19. Study as a whole: Researchers got acute and convalescent COVID-19 samples from the United States, Italy and Spain.

The CDR3 runs to 12 residues. V was cut by 3 bases and J by 11 bases, with 13 bases left in between. The germline gives CDR1 MNHEY, CDR2 SMNVEV (reference sequence). The clonotype comes from a man aged 40-49 years with acute or convalescent COVID-19. V and J are TRBV27 and TRBJ1-2; a weak D match, TRBD1 (6 bases). What was sequenced was peripheral blood. CDR3 in amino acids: CASSLTGGRYTF. The DNA for the CDR3 is TGTGCCAGCAGTTTGACAGGCGGCCGGTACACCTTC.